The clone carrying this T cell receptor beta chain appeared once. Antigen: not known. The data stem from a study of OX40 agonist ivuxolimab in advanced cancers. Study-wide background: The patients received agonistic anti-OX40 (CD134) antibody ivuxolimab. Patients received intravenous ivuxolimab every 2 weeks at 0.01 to 10 mg/kg.

CDR3 size: 16 residues. From germline, CDR1 is SNHLY and CDR2 FYNNEI. V shed 7 bases and J shed 7 bases, with 20 bases lying between them. Study-level results: Among patients with partial responses at 0.1-3.0 mg/kg, clonal expansion was among the lowest. Clones of CD4+ and CD8+ blood T cells grew by week 6 at doses of 0.1 to 3.0 mg/kg.

TCRdb's copy holds only in-frame clones and misses some; the assay was immunoSEQ multiplex PCR. The repertoire holds 12,000 or so clones, with 80% as singletons. This receptor was taken from an adult with an advanced solid tumor such as melanoma, head and neck, liver or kidney cancer. The V call is TRBV2, the J call TRBJ1-6; D is ambiguous. The sequencing used CD4+ or CD8+ T cells sorted from blood, collected in a trial of the OX40 agonist ivuxolimab. The CDR3 coding sequence is TGTGCCAGCAACCTTTGGGAATCCTCGAGAAATTCACCCCTCCACTTT. Protein sequence: CASNLWESSRNSPLHF.